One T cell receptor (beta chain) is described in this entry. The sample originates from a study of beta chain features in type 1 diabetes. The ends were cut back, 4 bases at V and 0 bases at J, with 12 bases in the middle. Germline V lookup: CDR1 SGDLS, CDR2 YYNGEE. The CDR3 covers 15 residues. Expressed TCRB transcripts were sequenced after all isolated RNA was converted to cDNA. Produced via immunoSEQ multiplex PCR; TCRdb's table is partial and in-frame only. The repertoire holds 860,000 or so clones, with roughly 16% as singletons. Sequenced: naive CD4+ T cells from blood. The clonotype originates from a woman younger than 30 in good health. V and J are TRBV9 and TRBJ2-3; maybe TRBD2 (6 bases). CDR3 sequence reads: CASSISGLSTDTQYF. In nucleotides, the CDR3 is TGTGCCAGCAGCATTAGCGGACTTAGCACAGATACGCAGTATTTT.